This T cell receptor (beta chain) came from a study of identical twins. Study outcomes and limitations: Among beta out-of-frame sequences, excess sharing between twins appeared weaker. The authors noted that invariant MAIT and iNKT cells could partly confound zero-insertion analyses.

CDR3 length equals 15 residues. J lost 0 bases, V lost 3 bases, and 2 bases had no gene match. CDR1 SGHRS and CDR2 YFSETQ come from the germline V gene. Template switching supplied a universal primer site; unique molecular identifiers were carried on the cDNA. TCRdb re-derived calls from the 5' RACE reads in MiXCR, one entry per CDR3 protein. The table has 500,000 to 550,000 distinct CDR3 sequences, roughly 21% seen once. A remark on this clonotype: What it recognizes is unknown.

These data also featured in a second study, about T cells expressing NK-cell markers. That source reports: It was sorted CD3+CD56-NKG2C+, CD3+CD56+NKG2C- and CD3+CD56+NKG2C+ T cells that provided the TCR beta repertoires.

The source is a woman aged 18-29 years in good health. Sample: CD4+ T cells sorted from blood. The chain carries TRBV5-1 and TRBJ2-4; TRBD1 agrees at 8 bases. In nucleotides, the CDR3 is TGCGCCAGCAGCTCTACAGGGGGAGCCAAAAACATTCAGTACTTC. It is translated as CASSSTGGAKNIQYF.